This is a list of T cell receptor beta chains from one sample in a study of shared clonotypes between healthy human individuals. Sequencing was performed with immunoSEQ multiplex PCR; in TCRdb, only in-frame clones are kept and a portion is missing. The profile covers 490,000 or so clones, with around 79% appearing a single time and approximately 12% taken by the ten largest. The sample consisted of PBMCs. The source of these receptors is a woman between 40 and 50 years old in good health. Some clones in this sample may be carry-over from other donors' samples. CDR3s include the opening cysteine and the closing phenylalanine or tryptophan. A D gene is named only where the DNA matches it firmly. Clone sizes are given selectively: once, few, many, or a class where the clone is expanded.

TGTGCCGGGGCCTCGGGTGAGCAGTTCTTC	CAGASGEQFF	NA	TRBV2	TRBJ2-1	NA
TGCGCCAGCAGCTTGAGGGGGCTCAGGGCAGATACGCAGTATTTT	CASSLRGLRADTQYF	NA	TRBV5-1	TRBJ2-3	TRBD1
TGTGCCATCAGTGAGGTTCGGGGACCTTATAGTGAGCAGTTCTTC	CAISEVRGPYSEQFF	once	TRBV10-3	TRBJ2-1	NA
TGTGCCAGCAGTTTAAGGACGGGGGCGGGGTACGAGCAGTACTTC	CASSLRTGAGYEQYF	NA	TRBV27	TRBJ2-7	NA
TGTGCCAGCAGTACCTTGACTAAAACCTACGAGCAGTACTTC	CASSTLTKTYEQYF	NA	TRBV27	TRBJ2-7	NA
TGTGCCAGCAGCGTAGGGGACAGGGCGGGGCAAGAGACCCAGTACTTC	CASSVGDRAGQETQYF	NA	TRBV9	TRBJ2-5	TRBD1
TGTGCCAGCACCGCCCGTGGGTCCTCCTACGAGCAGTACTTC	CASTARGSSYEQYF	NA	TRBV2	TRBJ2-7	NA
TGCGCCAGCAGCTCGGGACTAGCGGGAGTAGGAGAGACCCAGTACTTC	CASSSGLAGVGETQYF	NA	TRBV5-1	TRBJ2-5	TRBD2
TGTGCCTGGACCGGGGGACAGGACAATTCACCCCTCCACTTT	CAWTGGQDNSPLHF	NA	TRBV30	TRBJ1-6	TRBD1
TGTGCCAGCAGCTCTTCAGCGGGAGACACAGATACGCAGTATTTT	CASSSSAGDTDTQYF	NA	TRBV7-3	TRBJ2-3	TRBD2
TGTGCCAGCAGCACTCGAGGGGGCACCGGGGAGCTGTTTTTT	CASSTRGGTGELFF	NA	TRBV6-1	TRBJ2-2	NA
TGCGCCAGCAGCGTAGAAGTGACCTACAATGAGCAGTTCTTC	CASSVEVTYNEQFF	NA	TRBV5-1	TRBJ2-1	NA
TGTGCCAGCATCTCAACAGGGGAAAAACTGTTTTTT	CASISTGEKLFF	medium-sized	TRBV2	TRBJ1-4	NA
TGTGCCAGCAGCTTAATCAACTACGAGCAGTACTTC	CASSLINYEQYF	once	TRBV7-8	TRBJ2-7	NA
TGCGCCAGCAGCCAAACAGGGGCCCCGGCGGGCTATGGCTACACCTTC	CASSQTGAPAGYGYTF	once	TRBV4-3	TRBJ1-2	TRBD1
TGTGCCTCCGCAGACGGGAGCTATAATTCACCCCTCCACTTT	CASADGSYNSPLHF	NA	TRBV30	TRBJ1-6	NA
TGTGCCAGCAGTTACTCGTCAGGGAGAATTGAAGCTTTCTTT	CASSYSSGRIEAFF	NA	TRBV6-5	TRBJ1-1	NA
TGTGCCAGCTCACCCCAAGTTGAGGCTAATGAAAAACTGTTTTTT	CASSPQVEANEKLFF	NA	TRBV18	TRBJ1-4	NA
TGTGCCAGCAGCCTTGTCGGGGGCGGTTACACTGAAGCTTTCTTT	CASSLVGGGYTEAFF	NA	TRBV14	TRBJ1-1	NA
TGTGCCAGTAGTAACAGGTATCAGCCCCAGCATTTT	CASSNRYQPQHF	NA	TRBV19	TRBJ1-5	NA
TGTGCCAGAAGCGGAAGCTCCTACAATGAGCAGTTCTTC	CARSGSSYNEQFF	many	TRBV5-3	TRBJ2-1	NA
TGCGCCAGCAGCTTGGACGGGGACAGGCTTTATGGCTACACCTTC	CASSLDGDRLYGYTF	NA	TRBV5-1	TRBJ1-2	TRBD1
TGTGCCATCAGTGAGATCTCTAGGGGGGCGAGGGATACGCAGTATTTT	CAISEISRGARDTQYF	NA	TRBV10-3	TRBJ2-3	NA
TGTGCCAGCAGTTACTCGGTATACAATGAGCAGTTCTTC	CASSYSVYNEQFF	NA	TRBV6-6	TRBJ2-1	NA
TGTGCCAGCAGCTTATATTCAGGGGTTAACTATGGCTACACCTTC	CASSLYSGVNYGYTF	NA	TRBV5-6	TRBJ1-2	NA
TGTGCCAGTAGTATAGCGCTCGGGACTAGCGGCAATGAGCAGTTCTTC	CASSIALGTSGNEQFF	NA	TRBV19	TRBJ2-1	TRBD2
TGTGCCAGCAGTGAAGGATGGGGACAGGGGGGGAATGAGCAGTTCTTC	CASSEGWGQGGNEQFF	once	TRBV6-4	TRBJ2-1	TRBD1
TGTGCCAGTGGAGGGGAATTGACTGAAGCTTTCTTT	CASGGELTEAFF	few	TRBV9	TRBJ1-1	NA
TGTGCCCGGGGGGCGAGGTATGGCTACACCTTC	CARGARYGYTF	NA	TRBV30	TRBJ1-2	NA
TGTGCCAGCAGTGAGGGGTGGAACACTGAAGCTTTCTTT	CASSEGWNTEAFF	NA	TRBV2	TRBJ1-1	NA
TGTGCCAGTAGTATATCCAGGAATCAGCCCCAGCATTTT	CASSISRNQPQHF	NA	TRBV19	TRBJ1-5	NA
TGTGCCTGGGCCCTTTTAGGCAGAATCACCTTC	CAWALLGRITF	NA	TRBV30	TRBJ1-2	NA
TGCGCCAGCAGCCCCGGGGACCCCGGTCCGGTAGCTTTCTTT	CASSPGDPGPVAFF	NA	TRBV5-1	TRBJ1-1	NA
TGTGCCAGCAGTCCGGACTCCTACAATGAGCAGTTCTTC	CASSPDSYNEQFF	NA	TRBV2	TRBJ2-1	NA
TGCGCCAGCAGCTCGGGCCCACTAGCGGGAGAATCCGATGAGCAGTTCTTC	CASSSGPLAGESDEQFF	once	TRBV5-1	TRBJ2-1	TRBD2
TGTGCCAGCAGCCGAAGGGAGGCTAATGAAAAACTGTTTTTT	CASSRREANEKLFF	few	TRBV7-9	TRBJ1-4	NA
TGTGCCAGCAGCCCGACGACAGGGGGGTCCGGGGAGCTGTTTTTT	CASSPTTGGSGELFF	NA	TRBV11-3	TRBJ2-2	TRBD1
TGCAGCGTTGAAGAAACAACTAGCACAGATACGCAGTATTTT	CSVEETTSTDTQYF	NA	TRBV29-1	TRBJ2-3	NA
TGTGCCAGCAGCTTACGACTGTACAATGAGCAGTTCTTC	CASSLRLYNEQFF	NA	TRBV7-2	TRBJ2-1	NA
TGTGCCAGCAGCCCGCACGGGAGGAGGCTGGTCTTC	CASSPHGRRLVF	NA	TRBV7-9	TRBJ2-1	TRBD2
TGCGCCAGCAGTGAGGGGACAGGGGAAGCTTTCTTT	CASSEGTGEAFF	NA	TRBV10-1	TRBJ1-1	TRBD1
TGTGCTAGCAGCTCCGACACACAAGAGACCCAGTACTTC	CASSSDTQETQYF	NA	TRBV7-7	TRBJ2-5	NA
TGTGCCAGCAGCCAGGAATCGGGAGGCTCCGAGCAGTACTTC	CASSQESGGSEQYF	NA	TRBV7-2	TRBJ2-7	TRBD2
TGTGCCAGTAGTCCGAATTTTGGGGACAGAATCCTTGGCAATCAGCCCCAGCATTTT	CASSPNFGDRILGNQPQHF	NA	TRBV19	TRBJ1-5	TRBD1
TGTGCCAGCAGCGTAAACTCAGCGGGAGCCACAGATACGCAGTATTTT	CASSVNSAGATDTQYF	NA	TRBV9	TRBJ2-3	TRBD2
TGTGCCAGCAGCTGGCCCTCGGACAGATACGAGCAGTACTTC	CASSWPSDRYEQYF	NA	TRBV7-2	TRBJ2-7	NA
TGTGCCAGCAGCCAAAGGGCCCACGAGCAGTACTTC	CASSQRAHEQYF	NA	TRBV14	TRBJ2-7	NA
TGTGCCATCAGGACGGGACAGGGTGAAGAGACCCAGTACTTC	CAIRTGQGEETQYF	few	TRBV10-3	TRBJ2-5	TRBD1
TGTGCCAGCAGCTTGATGACAGCCCGTGGTACGCAGTATTTT	CASSLMTARGTQYF	few	TRBV5-8	TRBJ2-3	NA
TGTGCCTGGAGATGGCAGGGGGCCGACACTGAAGCTTTCTTT	CAWRWQGADTEAFF	NA	TRBV30	TRBJ1-1	TRBD1